What follows is one TCR beta chain and its context. The antigen it binds to is not known. A junction boundary mismatches the germline segment, possibly from a read error. The sample originates from a study of tumor and adjacent non-tumor tissue in lung cancer (dated by TCRdb to 2016 to 2019). For the study in its entirety: The cohort included more than 9 adenocarcinoma, 2 squamous cell carcinoma and 1 small cell lung cancer patients. Sequencing generated a total of 125,075,908 productive TCRbeta reads, averaging around 4.2 million reads per sample. Over 25 paired specimens, one tumor and one normal lung sample per patient, were profiled by TCRbeta CDR3 sequencing. The study compared bulk TCRbeta repertoires between lung tumor tissue and matched distant non-tumor lung tissue from over twelve lung cancer patients. The roughly 15 enrolled patients, of whom some 10 were men and 5 were women, were aged roughly 30 to 76 years and were diagnosed with TNM stage I to III disease.

Library method: multiplex PCR. This sample was sequenced with an Illumina HiSeq 2500. TCRbeta libraries were constructed through three rounds of nested PCR with primers (Table S4) according to protocols adapted from ARM-PCR. Before sequencing, PCR products of 200-500 bp were excised from the gel and purified with the QIAquick gel extraction kit. The authors' analysis ran thus. Reads were cleaned with Trimmomatic, merged with FLASH into complete CDR3 sequences, and assigned to V(D)J germline segments with MiTCR. VDJtools was used to compute clonal diversity as the inverse Simpson's index. A read counted as productive if the sequence was in-frame and lacked a premature stop codon. The public sequencing data were trimmed at Q25 with fastp and processed into clonotypes with MiXCR by TCRdb, which kept only in-frame beta chains. Each CDR3 protein gets just one entry, which takes the most common genes and DNA from the rows behind it. TCRdb's processing, not the authors', yielded these V and J calls. The sample records more than 85,000 distinct CDR3 sequences, around 82% of which are singletons. The top ten clonotypes cover 20% to 25% of the sample.

Looking up the germline V gene (reference sequence) yields CDR1 DFQATT and CDR2 SNEGSKA. Counted from cysteine to phenylalanine, this CDR3 has 12 amino acids. Of all the DNA, just the CDR3 is kept, 36 bases in frame from base 1. RNA was isolated from bulk unsorted tissue, and RNA quality was assessed with a NanoDrop ND-1000 and an Agilent 2100. The donors were newly diagnosed lung cancer patients admitted for thoracic surgery in China from August to November 2014 who had not received prior chemotherapy. Patients with previous radiotherapy or chemotherapy, or with another concurrent cancer, were excluded from the study. Surgical tissue pieces of roughly 1-2 cm3 were preserved in RNAlater solution and were kept at -80 degrees C until use. Overall study outcomes, separate from this receptor: Neither the sequencing platform nor unique molecular identifiers are named or mentioned anywhere in the methods. Tumor tissue showed significantly greater TCR diversity (inverse Simpson) than normal lung tissue (approximately 430 vs 150, P = 0.0075, Mann-Whitney U test). Peripheral blood was not sequenced, so blood TCRbeta repertoires in these lung cancer patients were not examined. TCR diversity was significantly higher in younger patients, and higher tumor TCR diversity was associated with shorter overall and disease-free survival. The top 100 clones made up a significantly larger cumulative share of the repertoire in normal lung than in tumor tissue. Only about 14 patients were in the cohort, and the authors stated that larger samples and more detailed clinical data are needed.

This receptor was taken from a man between 65 and 79 years old with non-small cell lung cancer. Input material: lung tumor tissue. In this chain, TRBV20-1 is recombined with TRBJ2-1; 7 bases in between match TRBD1. DNA sequence: TGCAGTGCCCCCGGGACAGTCAATAAGCAGTTCTTC. It codes for CSAPGTVNKQFF.